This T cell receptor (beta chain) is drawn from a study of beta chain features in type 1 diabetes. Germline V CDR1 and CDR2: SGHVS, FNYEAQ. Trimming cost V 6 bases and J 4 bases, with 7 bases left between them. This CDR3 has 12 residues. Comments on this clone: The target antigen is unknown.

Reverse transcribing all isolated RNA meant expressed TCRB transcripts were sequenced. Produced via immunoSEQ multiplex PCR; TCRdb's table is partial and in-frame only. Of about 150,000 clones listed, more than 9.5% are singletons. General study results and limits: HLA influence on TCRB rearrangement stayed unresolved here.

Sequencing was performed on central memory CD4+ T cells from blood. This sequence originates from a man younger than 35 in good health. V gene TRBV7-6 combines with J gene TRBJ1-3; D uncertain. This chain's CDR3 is CASSFPGNTIYF. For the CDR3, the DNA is TGTGCCAGCAGTTTCCCAGGAAACACCATATATTTT.